This T cell receptor (beta chain) originates from a study of T cells after yellow fever vaccination. Trimming took off 0 bases at V and 2 bases at J, with 16 bases between the two ends. This CDR3 has 17 amino acids. TCRdb reanalysed the 5' RACE reads using MiXCR and keeps one entry per CDR3 protein. The table includes approximately 300,000 distinct CDR3 sequences, about 10% detected once. The sequence came from a young man who received the YFV17D yellow fever vaccine. The chain uses TRBV12-3 or TRBV12-4 and TRBJ1-2; D is possibly TRBD1 (6 bases). The sample in question was CD4+ T cells sorted from PBMCs, obtained 45 days after the yellow fever booster vaccination. This CDR3 is CASSLAQNTGINYGYTF. CDR3 DNA sequence: TGTGCCAGCAGTTTAGCGCAAAATACAGGGATAAACTATGGCTACACCTTC.